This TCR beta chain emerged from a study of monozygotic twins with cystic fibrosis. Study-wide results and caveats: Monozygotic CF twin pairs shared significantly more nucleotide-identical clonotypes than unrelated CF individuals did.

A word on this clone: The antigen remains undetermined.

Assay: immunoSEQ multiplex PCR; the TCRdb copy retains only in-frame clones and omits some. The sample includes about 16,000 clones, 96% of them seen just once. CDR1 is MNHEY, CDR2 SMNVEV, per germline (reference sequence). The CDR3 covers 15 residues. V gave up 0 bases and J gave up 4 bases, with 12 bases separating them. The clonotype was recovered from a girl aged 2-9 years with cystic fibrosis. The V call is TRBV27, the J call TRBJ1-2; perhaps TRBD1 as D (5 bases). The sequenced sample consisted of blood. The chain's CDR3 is CASSLSVEGAYGYTF. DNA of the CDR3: TGTGCCAGCAGTTTATCGGTCGAAGGGGCCTATGGCTACACCTTC.